This T cell receptor (beta chain) was obtained from a study of T cells in Graves' hyperthyroidism and ophthalmopathy. Ophthalmopathy cases met thresholds of Clinical Activity Score at least 3, NOSPECS grade at least 4 and duration under 3 months. Points from the study as a whole: Most expanded thyroid clonotypes above 0.001 recurred in blood.

This clonotype was counted between two and nine times. The antigen is unknown. Amplified regions were TCR beta CDR3 sequences from RNA transcripts. First-round RT-PCR of the TCR CDR3 relied on the HTBI primer set. TCRdb recomputed calls from the multiplex PCR reads with MiXCR, one row per CDR3 protein. Of about 460,000 distinct CDR3 sequences in the sample, roughly 22% were seen once. Sequencing was carried out using blood. This clonotype originated in a woman in her 70s with Graves' ophthalmopathy.

CDR3 nucleotides: TGTGCCAGCAGTGAAGCGCTTAGGACTAGCGGGAGGTACAATGAGCAGTTCTTC. Encoded protein: CASSEALRTSGRYNEQFF. The chain recombines TRBV2 with TRBJ2-1; 14 bases match TRBD2. This CDR3 spans 18 amino acids. Trimming took 0 bases from V and 4 from J; bases not matched to a gene: 5. The germline V gene has CDR1 SNHLY and CDR2 FYNNEI.